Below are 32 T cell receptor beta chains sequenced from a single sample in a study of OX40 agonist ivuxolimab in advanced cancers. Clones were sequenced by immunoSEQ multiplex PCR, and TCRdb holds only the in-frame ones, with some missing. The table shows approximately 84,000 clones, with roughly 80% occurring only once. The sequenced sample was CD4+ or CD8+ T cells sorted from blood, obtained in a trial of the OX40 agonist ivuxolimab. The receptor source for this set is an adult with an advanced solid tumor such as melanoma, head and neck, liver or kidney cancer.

Written as DNA, the CDR3 is TGTGCCAGCAGGAGACAGTTAGTTGGGGGCTACGAGCAGTACGTC. It specifies CASRRQLVGGYEQYV. J is TRBJ2-7 and V is TRBV6-5; possibly TRBD1 or TRBD2 for D (5 bases each). Germline V CDR1 and CDR2: MNHEY, SVGAGI. V gave up 6 bases and J gave up 3 bases, with 18 bases separating them. The CDR3 is 15 residues long.

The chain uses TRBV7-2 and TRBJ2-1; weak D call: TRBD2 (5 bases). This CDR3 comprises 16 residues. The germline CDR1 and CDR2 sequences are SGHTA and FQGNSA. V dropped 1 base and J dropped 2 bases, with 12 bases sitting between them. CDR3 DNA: TGTGCCAGCAGCTTAGGTTCGGGGTTCACCTACAATGAGCAGTTCTTC. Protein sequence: CASSLGSGFTYNEQFF.

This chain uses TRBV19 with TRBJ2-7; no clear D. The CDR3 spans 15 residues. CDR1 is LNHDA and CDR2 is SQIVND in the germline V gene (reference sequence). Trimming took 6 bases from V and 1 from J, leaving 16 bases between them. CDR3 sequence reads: CASSPSRTASYEQYF. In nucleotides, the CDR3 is TGTGCCAGTAGCCCCTCTAGAACAGCTTCCTACGAGCAGTACTTC.

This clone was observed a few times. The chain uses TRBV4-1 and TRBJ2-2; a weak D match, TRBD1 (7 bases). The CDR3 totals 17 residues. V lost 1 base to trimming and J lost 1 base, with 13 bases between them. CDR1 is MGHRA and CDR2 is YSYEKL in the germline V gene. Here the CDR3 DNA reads TGCGCCAGCAGCCAAGGGAGGGACAGAAAGAACACCGGGGAGCTGTTTTTT. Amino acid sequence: CASSQGRDRKNTGELFF.

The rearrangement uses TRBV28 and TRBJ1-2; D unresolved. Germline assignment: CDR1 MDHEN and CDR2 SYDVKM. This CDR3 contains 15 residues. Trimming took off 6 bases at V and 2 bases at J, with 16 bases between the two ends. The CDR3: CASRSPGPSNYGYTF. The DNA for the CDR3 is TGTGCCAGCAGATCGCCCGGGCCCTCAAACTATGGCTACACCTTC.

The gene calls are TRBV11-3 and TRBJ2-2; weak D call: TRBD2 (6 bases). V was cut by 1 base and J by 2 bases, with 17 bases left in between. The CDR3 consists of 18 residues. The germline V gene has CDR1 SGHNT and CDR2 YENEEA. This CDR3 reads CASSLGRGAGRNTGELFF. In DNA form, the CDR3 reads TGTGCCAGCAGCTTAGGTCGCGGGGCCGGTAGAAACACCGGGGAGCTGTTTTTT. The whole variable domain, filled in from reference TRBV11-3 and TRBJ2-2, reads EAGVVQSPRYKIIEKKQPVAFWCNPISGHNTLYWYLQNLGQGPELLIRYENEEAVDDSQLPKDRFSAERLKGVDSTLKIQPAELGDSAVYLCASSLGRGAGRNTGELFFGEGSRLTVL.

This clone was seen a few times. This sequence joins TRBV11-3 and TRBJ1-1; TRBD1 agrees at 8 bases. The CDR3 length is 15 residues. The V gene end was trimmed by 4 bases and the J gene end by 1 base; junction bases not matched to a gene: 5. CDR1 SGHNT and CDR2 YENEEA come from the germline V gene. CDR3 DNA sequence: TGTGCCAGCAGCTCACACGGACAGGGGAACACTGAAGCTTTCTTT. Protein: CASSSHGQGNTEAFF.

CDR3 nucleotides: TGTGCCAGCAGTGAACAGGGTGCTAATGAAAAACTGTTTTTT. Amino acids: CASSEQGANEKLFF. This chain links TRBV2 with TRBJ1-4, with D possibly matching TRBD1 (5 bases). The CDR3 loop spans 14 amino acids. Per germline, CDR1 SNHLY and CDR2 FYNNEI. Trimming left V 2 bases short and J 3 bases short, with 7 bases between.

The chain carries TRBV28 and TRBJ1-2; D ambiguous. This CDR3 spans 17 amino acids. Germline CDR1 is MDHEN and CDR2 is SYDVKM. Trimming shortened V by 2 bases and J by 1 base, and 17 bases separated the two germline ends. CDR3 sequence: CASSLMSGPSFNYGYTF. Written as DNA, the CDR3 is TGTGCCAGCAGTTTAATGTCCGGGCCGTCATTTAACTATGGCTACACCTTC.

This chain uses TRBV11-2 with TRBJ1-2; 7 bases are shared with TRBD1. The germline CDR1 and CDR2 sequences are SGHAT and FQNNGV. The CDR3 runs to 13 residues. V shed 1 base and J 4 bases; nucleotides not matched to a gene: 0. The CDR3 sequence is CASSLGQGYGYTF. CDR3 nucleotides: TGTGCCAGCAGCTTAGGACAGGGCTATGGCTACACCTTC.

The CDR3 is CASSQAREGYNEQFF. CDR3 DNA: TGTGCCAGCAGCCAAGCCAGGGAGGGCTACAATGAGCAGTTCTTC. The rearrangement links TRBV4-2 to TRBJ2-1; TRBD2 matches 7 bases. V shed 1 base, J shed 3 bases, and the junction held 3 bases outside the gene matches. The germline V gene has CDR1 LGHNA and CDR2 YNFKEQ. The CDR3 length is 15 residues.

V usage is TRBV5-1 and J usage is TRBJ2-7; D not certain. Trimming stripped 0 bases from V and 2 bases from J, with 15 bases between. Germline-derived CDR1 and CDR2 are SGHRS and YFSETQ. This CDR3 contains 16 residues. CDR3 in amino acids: CASSLAPLSGTYEQYV. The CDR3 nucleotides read TGCGCCAGCAGCTTGGCCCCCCTGTCCGGTACCTACGAGCAGTACGTC.

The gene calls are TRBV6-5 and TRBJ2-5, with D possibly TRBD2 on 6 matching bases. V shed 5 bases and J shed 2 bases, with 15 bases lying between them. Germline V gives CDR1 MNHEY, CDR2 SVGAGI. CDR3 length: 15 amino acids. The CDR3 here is CASSRYAGIQETQYF. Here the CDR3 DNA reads TGTGCCAGCAGTAGGTATGCGGGGATACAAGAGACCCAGTACTTC.

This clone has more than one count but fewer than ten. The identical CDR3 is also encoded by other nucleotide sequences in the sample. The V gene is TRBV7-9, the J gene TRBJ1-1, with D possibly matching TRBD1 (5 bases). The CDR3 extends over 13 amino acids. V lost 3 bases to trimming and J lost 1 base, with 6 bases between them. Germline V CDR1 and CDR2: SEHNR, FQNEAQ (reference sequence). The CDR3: CASSFTGNTEAFF. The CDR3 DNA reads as TGTGCCAGCAGCTTCACAGGGAACACTGAAGCTTTCTTT. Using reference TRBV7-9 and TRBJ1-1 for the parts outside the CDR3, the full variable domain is DTGVSQNPRHKITKRGQNVTFRCDPISEHNRLYWYRQTLGQGPEFLTYFQNEAQLEKSRLLSDRFSAERPKGSFSTLEIQRTEQGDSAMYLCASSFTGNTEAFFGQGTRLTVV.

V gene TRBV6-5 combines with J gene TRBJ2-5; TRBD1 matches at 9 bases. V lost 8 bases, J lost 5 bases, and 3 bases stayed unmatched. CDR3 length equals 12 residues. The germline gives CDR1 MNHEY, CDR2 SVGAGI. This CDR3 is CASRQGGETQYF. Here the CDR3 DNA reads TGTGCCAGCCGACAGGGGGGCGAGACCCAGTACTTC.

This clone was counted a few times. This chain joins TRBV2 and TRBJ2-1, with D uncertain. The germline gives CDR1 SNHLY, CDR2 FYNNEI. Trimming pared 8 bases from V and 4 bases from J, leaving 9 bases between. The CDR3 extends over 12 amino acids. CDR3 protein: CASDGEYNEQFF. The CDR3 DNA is TGTGCCAGCGACGGCGAATACAATGAGCAGTTCTTC.

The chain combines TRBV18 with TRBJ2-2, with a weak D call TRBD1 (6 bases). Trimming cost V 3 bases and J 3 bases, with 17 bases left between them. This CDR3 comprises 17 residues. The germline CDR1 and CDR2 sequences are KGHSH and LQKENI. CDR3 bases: TGTGCCAGCTCACCGTTCGCGATGGGGGCCTACACCGGGGAGCTGTTTTTT. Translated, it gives CASSPFAMGAYTGELFF.

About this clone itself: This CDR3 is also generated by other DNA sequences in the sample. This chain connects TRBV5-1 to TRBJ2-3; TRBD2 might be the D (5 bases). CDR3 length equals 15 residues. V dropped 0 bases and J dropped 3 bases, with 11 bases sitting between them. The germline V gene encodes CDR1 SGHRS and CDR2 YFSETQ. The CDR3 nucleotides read TGCGCCAGCAGCTTGGGGGGAGCAGGAACAGATACGCAGTATTTT. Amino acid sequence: CASSLGGAGTDTQYF. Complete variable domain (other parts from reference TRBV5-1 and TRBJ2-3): KAGVTQTPRYLIKTRGQQVTLSCSPISGHRSVSWYQQTPGQGLQFLFEYFSETQRNKGNFPGRFSGRQFSNSRSEMNVSTLELGDSALYLCASSLGGAGTDTQYFGPGTRLTVL.

CDR3 loop: CSVRTGGNEKLFF. The CDR3 nucleotides read TGCAGCGTGAGGACTGGTGGCAATGAAAAACTGTTTTTT. The rearrangement joins TRBV29-1 to TRBJ1-4; D uncertain. The CDR3 consists of 13 residues. Germline assignment: CDR1 SQVTM and CDR2 ANQGSEA. Trimming took 6 bases from V and 5 from J, leaving 13 bases between them. Complete variable domain (other parts from reference TRBV29-1 and TRBJ1-4): SAVISQKPSRDICQRGTSLTIQCQVDSQVTMMFWYRQQPGQSLTLIATANQGSEATYESGFVIDKFPISRPNLTFSTLTVSNMSPEDSSIYLCSVRTGGNEKLFFGSGTQLSVL.

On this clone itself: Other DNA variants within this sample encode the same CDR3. As DNA, the CDR3 is TGTGCCAGCAGCTTATCAGGCTCCTATGGCTACACCTTC. Translating it yields CASSLSGSYGYTF. The rearrangement joins TRBV11-2 to TRBJ1-2; D unresolved. This CDR3 has 13 amino acids. The V end was cut by 2 bases, the J end by 4 bases, with 8 bases between. Germline V gene data show CDR1 as SGHAT and CDR2 as FQNNGV.

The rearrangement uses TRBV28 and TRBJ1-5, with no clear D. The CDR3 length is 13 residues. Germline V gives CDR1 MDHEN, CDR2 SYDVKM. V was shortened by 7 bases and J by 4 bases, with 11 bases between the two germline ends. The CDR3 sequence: CASTAQQNQPQHF. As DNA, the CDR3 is TGTGCCAGCACGGCACAGCAAAATCAGCCCCAGCATTTT.

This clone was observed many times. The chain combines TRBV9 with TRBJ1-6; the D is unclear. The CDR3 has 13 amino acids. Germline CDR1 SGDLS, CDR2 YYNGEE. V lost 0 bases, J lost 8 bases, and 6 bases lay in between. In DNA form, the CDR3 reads TGTGCCAGCAGCGTAGGCGTCGATTCACCCCTCCACTTT. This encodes CASSVGVDSPLHF.

CDR3 coding DNA: TGTGCCAGCTGCGAGGGGGACTTGACCGGGGAGCTGTTTTTT. It codes for CASCEGDLTGELFF. The chain joins TRBV18 to TRBJ2-2; the D call may be TRBD1 or TRBD2 (6 bases each). CDR1 KGHSH and CDR2 LQKENI come from the germline V gene. This CDR3 spans 14 amino acids. Trimming took 7 bases from V and 5 from J, leaving 14 bases between them.

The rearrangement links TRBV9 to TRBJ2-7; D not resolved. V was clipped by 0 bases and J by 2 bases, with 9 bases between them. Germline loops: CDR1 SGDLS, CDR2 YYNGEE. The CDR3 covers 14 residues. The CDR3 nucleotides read TGTGCCAGCAGCGTAGCCTCACAGCCCTACGAGCAGTACTTC. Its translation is CASSVASQPYEQYF.

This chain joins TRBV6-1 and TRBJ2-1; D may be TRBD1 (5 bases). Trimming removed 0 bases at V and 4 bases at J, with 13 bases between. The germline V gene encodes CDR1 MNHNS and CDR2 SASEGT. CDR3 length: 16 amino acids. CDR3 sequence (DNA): TGTGCCAGCAGTGAAGCGGGCAGGGTACCTTACAATGAGCAGTTCTTC. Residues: CASSEAGRVPYNEQFF.

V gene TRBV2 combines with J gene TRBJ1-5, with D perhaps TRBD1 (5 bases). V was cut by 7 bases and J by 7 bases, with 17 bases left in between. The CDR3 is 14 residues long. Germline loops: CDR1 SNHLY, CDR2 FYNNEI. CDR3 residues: CASTETEINQPQHF. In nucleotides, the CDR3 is TGTGCCAGCACTGAGACAGAAATAAACCAGCCCCAGCATTTT.

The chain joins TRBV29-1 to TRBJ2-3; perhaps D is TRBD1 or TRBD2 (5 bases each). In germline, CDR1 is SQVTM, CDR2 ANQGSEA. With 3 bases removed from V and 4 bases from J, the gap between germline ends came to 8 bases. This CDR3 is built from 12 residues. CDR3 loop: CSVEGPPDTQYF. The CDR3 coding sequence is TGCAGCGTTGAGGGACCACCAGATACGCAGTATTTT.

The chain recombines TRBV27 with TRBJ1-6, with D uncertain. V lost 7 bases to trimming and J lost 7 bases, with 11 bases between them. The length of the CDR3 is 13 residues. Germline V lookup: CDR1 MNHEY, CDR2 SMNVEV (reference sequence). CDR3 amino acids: CASTLRWNSPLHF. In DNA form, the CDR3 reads TGTGCCAGCACCCTGCGATGGAATTCACCCCTCCACTTT.

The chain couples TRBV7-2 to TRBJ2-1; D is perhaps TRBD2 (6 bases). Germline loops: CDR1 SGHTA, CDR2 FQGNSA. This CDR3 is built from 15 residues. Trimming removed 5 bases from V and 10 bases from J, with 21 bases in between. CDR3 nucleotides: TGTGCCAGCAGCCCGAGGGACTGGACGTCGGGGGAGCAGTTCTTC. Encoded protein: CASSPRDWTSGEQFF.

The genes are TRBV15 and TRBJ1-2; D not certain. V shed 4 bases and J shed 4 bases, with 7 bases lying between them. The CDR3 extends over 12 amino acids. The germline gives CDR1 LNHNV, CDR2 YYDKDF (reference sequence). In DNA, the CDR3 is TGTGCCACCAGCATGGCGTCCTATGGCTACACCTTC. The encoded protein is CATSMASYGYTF. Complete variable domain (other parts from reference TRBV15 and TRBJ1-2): DAMVIQNPRYQVTQFGKPVTLSCSQTLNHNVMYWYQQKSSQAPKLLFHYYDKDFNNEADTPDNFQSRRPNTSFCFLDIRSPGLGDTAMYLCATSMASYGYTFGSGTRLTVV.

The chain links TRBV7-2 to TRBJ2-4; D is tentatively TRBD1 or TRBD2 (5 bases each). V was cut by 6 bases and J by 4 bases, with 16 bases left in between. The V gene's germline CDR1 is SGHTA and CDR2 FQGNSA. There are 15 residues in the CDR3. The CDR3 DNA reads TGTGCCAGCAGTCCCAAGGGACCGGGGAAAAACATTCAGTACTTC. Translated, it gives CASSPKGPGKNIQYF.

The CDR3 is CASSPRGYNEQFF. Here the CDR3 DNA reads TGTGCCAGCAGCCCCAGGGGCTACAATGAGCAGTTCTTC. This chain joins TRBV27 and TRBJ2-1, with D perhaps matching TRBD1 (6 bases). The CDR3 sequence is 13 residues long. In germline, CDR1 is MNHEY, CDR2 SMNVEV (reference sequence). Trimming removed 6 bases at V and 3 bases at J, with 9 bases between.